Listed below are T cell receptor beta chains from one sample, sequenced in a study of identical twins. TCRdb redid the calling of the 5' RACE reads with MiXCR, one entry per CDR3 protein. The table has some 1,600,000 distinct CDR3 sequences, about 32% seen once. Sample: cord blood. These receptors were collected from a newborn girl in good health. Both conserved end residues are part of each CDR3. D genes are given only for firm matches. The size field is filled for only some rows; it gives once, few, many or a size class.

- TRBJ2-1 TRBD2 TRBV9 TGTGCCAGCAGCGTACGGACTAGCTACAATGAGCAGTTCTTC CASSVRTSYNEQFF
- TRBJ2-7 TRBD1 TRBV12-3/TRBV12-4 TGTGCCAGCAGTTTAGCGGACAGGGGGGATTACGAGCAGTACTTC CASSLADRGDYEQYF
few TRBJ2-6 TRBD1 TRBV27 TGTGCCAGCAGTTTATTGGACAGGGGGTTCTCCTCTGGGGCCAACGTCCTGACTTTC CASSLLDRGFSSGANVLTF
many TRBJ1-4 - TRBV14 TGTGCCAGCAGCCGGGGCGGGGATGAAAAACTGTTTTTT CASSRGGDEKLFF
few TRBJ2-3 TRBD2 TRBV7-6 TGTGCCAGCAGCTTATCCGATTTCGGGACTAGCAGCTTAGATACGCAGTATTTT CASSLSDFGTSSLDTQYF
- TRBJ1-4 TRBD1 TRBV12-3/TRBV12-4 TGTGCCAGCAGGACCGGGACAGGGATAAAACTGTTTTTT CASRTGTGIKLFF
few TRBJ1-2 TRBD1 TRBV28 TGTGCCAGCAGTTTCGAGGACAGGGCGCACTATGGCTACACCTTC CASSFEDRAHYGYTF
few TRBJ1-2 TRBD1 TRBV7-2 TGTGCCAGCAGCTCAAATCCGGGACAGGGTCTCCGAGGCTACACCTTC CASSSNPGQGLRGYTF
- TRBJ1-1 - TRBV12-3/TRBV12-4 TGTGCCAGCAGTTTAGCGGCTTTGCTGAACACTGAAGCTTTCTTT CASSLAALLNTEAFF
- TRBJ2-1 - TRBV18 TGTGCCAGCTCACCAATGGACGGACGGGAGCAGTTCTTC CASSPMDGREQFF
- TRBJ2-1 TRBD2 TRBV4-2 TGTGCCAGCAGCCAAGAACCTAGCGGGAGCTACAATGAGCAGTTCTTC CASSQEPSGSYNEQFF
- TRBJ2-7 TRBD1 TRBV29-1 TGCAGCGTTGATCTACAGGGGAACGAGCAGTACTTC CSVDLQGNEQYF
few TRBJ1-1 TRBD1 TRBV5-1 TGCGCCAGCAGCGCCAATACAGGGGACACTGAAGCTTTCTTT CASSANTGDTEAFF
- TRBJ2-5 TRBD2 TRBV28 TGTGCCAGCAGTCGTTTGGGACTAAAGACCCCCACCCAAGAGACCCAGTACTTC CASSRLGLKTPTQETQYF